This T cell receptor beta chain emerged from a study of T cells in Graves' hyperthyroidism and ophthalmopathy. The V and J ends lost 0 bases and 7 bases respectively, with 12 bases between them. The CDR3 spans 15 residues. CDR1 KGHSH and CDR2 LQKENI come from the germline V gene. The source material, RNA transcripts, was used to amplify TCR beta CDR3 regions. RT-PCR in the first round (using the HTBI primer set) targeted the TCR CDR3. TCRdb re-called the multiplex PCR reads with MiXCR, one entry per CDR3 protein. The sample shows roughly 500,000 distinct CDR3 sequences, roughly a quarter of them seen only once. Worth noting for this clonotype: A clone one base away is much larger, so this may be a read error.

The sequence was collected from a woman aged 25 to 39 with Graves' ophthalmopathy. The chain carries TRBV18 and TRBJ2-2; D is uncertain. Sequencing input: blood. CDR3 nucleotide sequence: TGTGCCAGCTCACCACCGCTCGGCGGCATCGGGGAGCTGTTTTTT. Translated, it gives CASSPPLGGIGELFF.